What follows are 8 T cell receptor beta chains derived from one specimen sequenced in a study of OX40 agonist ivuxolimab in advanced cancers. TCRdb's copy holds only in-frame clones and misses some; the assay was immunoSEQ multiplex PCR. The repertoire holds about 48,000 clones, 85% seen once, with roughly a tenth in the top ten. The sample was CD4+ or CD8+ T cells sorted from blood, taken in a trial of the OX40 agonist ivuxolimab. The receptor source for this set is an adult with an advanced solid tumor such as melanoma, head and neck, liver or kidney cancer.

The chain carries TRBV19 and TRBJ1-5; D not certain. The CDR3 extends over 14 amino acids. CDR1 is LNHDA, CDR2 SQIVND, per germline (reference sequence). V lost 5 bases and J 4 bases, leaving 12 bases between the germline ends. Here the CDR3 reads CASSPPGGNQPQHF. The CDR3 region has the DNA TGTGCCAGTAGTCCTCCGGGAGGGAATCAGCCCCAGCATTTT.

The V call is TRBV27, the J call TRBJ2-3; 12 bases map to TRBD2. This CDR3 is 14 amino acids long. V lost 5 bases and J lost 5; bases outside the gene matches: 2. Germline values: CDR1 MNHEY, CDR2 SMNVEV (reference sequence). CDR3 nucleotide sequence: TGTGCCAGCAGTCCGGGACTAGCGGGAGATACGCAGTATTTT. It yields the protein CASSPGLAGDTQYF.

The chain is built from TRBV11-2 and TRBJ2-2; 9 positions agree with TRBD1. Germline lookup yields CDR1 SGHAT and CDR2 FQNNGV. This CDR3 region has 16 residues. V shed 1 base, J shed 6 bases, and the junction held 6 bases outside the gene matches. CDR3 amino acids: CASSLVTTGGAGELFF. The CDR3 nucleotides are TGTGCCAGCAGCTTAGTAACGACAGGGGGGGCCGGGGAGCTGTTTTTT.

This chain connects TRBV28 to TRBJ2-7; the match to TRBD1 covers 8 bases. V shed 5 bases and J 0 bases; nucleotides not matched to a gene: 3. Germline V lookup: CDR1 MDHEN, CDR2 SYDVKM. CDR3 length equals 14 residues. CDR3 sequence reads: CASSRQGPSYEQYF. As DNA, the CDR3 is TGTGCCAGCAGTCGACAGGGGCCCTCCTACGAGCAGTACTTC.

The CDR3 nucleotides are TGTGCCAGCAGCTTAGAGGGGGAGGGGTATGGCTACACCTTC. Amino acid sequence: CASSLEGEGYGYTF. J is TRBJ1-2 and V is TRBV13; D is perhaps TRBD1 (6 bases). CDR1 and CDR2 from the germline V gene are PRHDT and FYEKMQ (reference sequence). This CDR3 has 14 residues. V was shortened by 1 base and J by 5 bases, with 11 bases between the two germline ends.

The chain recombines TRBV7-2 with TRBJ2-4; 7 nucleotides agree with TRBD2. Unmatched junction bases numbered 8, after V lost 1 base and J lost 8 bases. Germline V gene data show CDR1 as SGHTA and CDR2 as FQGNSA. The CDR3 loop spans 15 amino acids. The chain's CDR3 is CASSLDMLAADIQYF. As DNA, the CDR3 is TGTGCCAGCAGCTTAGACATGCTAGCGGCAGACATTCAGTACTTC.

The chain joins TRBV4-1 to TRBJ2-7; D may be TRBD1 (5 bases). Trimming stripped 9 bases from V and 5 bases from J, with 14 bases between. Germline V lookup: CDR1 MGHRA, CDR2 YSYEKL. This CDR3 has 12 residues. The CDR3 here is CARISGSDEQYF. In DNA form, the CDR3 reads TGCGCCAGGATTTCAGGGTCTGACGAGCAGTACTTC.

V usage is TRBV19 and J usage is TRBJ2-3; no clear D. In germline, CDR1 is LNHDA, CDR2 SQIVND (reference sequence). With 2 bases removed from V and 0 bases from J, the gap between germline ends came to 12 bases. CDR3 length equals 16 residues. CDR3 loop: CASSILGRPSTDTQYF. The CDR3, as DNA: TGTGCCAGTAGTATATTGGGCCGACCTAGCACAGATACGCAGTATTTT.